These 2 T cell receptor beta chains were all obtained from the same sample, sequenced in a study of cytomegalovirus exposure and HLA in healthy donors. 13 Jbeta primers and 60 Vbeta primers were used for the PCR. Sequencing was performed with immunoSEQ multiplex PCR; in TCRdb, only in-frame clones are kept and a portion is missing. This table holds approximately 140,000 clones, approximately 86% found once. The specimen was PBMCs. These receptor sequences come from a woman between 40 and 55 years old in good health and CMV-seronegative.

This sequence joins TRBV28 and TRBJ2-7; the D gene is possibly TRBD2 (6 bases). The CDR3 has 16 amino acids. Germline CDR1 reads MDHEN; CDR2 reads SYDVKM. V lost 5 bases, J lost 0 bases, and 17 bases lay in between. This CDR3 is CASSGGGGASSYEQYF. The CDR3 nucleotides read TGTGCCAGCAGTGGGGGAGGAGGGGCTAGCTCCTACGAGCAGTACTTC.

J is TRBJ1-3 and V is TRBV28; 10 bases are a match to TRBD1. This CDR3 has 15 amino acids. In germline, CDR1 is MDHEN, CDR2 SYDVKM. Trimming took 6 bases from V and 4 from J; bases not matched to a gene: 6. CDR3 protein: CASRRDRGTGNTIYF. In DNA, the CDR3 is TGTGCCAGCAGGAGGGACAGGGGAACCGGAAACACCATATATTTT.